This TCR beta chain was observed in a study of blood T cell repertoires in COVID-19. The repertoire was sequenced with immunoSEQ multiplex PCR; TCRdb's copy has only in-frame clones and lacks some. Here the sample spans 260,000 or so clones, around 90% being singletons. Sequencing input: peripheral blood. The source is a human donor in a cohort sampled during active COVID-19.

Here the CDR3 reads CSAQGVDEQYF. The CDR3, as DNA: TGCAGTGCTCAGGGGGTCGACGAGCAGTACTTC. This sequence joins TRBV20-1 and TRBJ2-7, with 7 bases that match TRBD1. CDR1 is DFQATT, CDR2 SNEGSKA, per germline (reference sequence). There are 11 residues in the CDR3. Germline trimming cut 5 bases from V and 5 bases from J; bases unmatched to any gene: 3.